The clone carrying this T cell receptor beta chain appeared many times. This entry comes from a study of T cells in Graves' hyperthyroidism and ophthalmopathy. Across the whole study: Blood from the periphery was taken at initial diagnosis, before any treatment.

V was clipped by 4 bases and J by 0 bases, with 21 bases between them. This CDR3 is built from 19 residues. The germline V gene encodes CDR1 KGHDR and CDR2 SFDVKD. The CDR3 regions of TCR beta were amplified from RNA transcripts. The TCR CDR3 first-round RT-PCR relied on the HTBI primer set. TCRdb reprocessed the multiplex PCR reads with MiXCR, giving one entry per CDR3 protein. The data show 300,000 to 350,000 distinct CDR3 sequences, 15% to 20% seen once. Sequencing input: blood. The TCR was taken from a woman between 40 and 50 years old with Graves' ophthalmopathy. The chain employs TRBV24-1 and TRBJ2-4, with D possibly TRBD2 on 6 matching bases. The CDR3 reads CATSEKKRDSELAKNIQYF. CDR3 bases: TGTGCCACCAGTGAGAAAAAACGGGACTCCGAACTAGCCAAAAACATTCAGTACTTC.